This is a list of T cell receptor beta chains from one sample in a study of CD8 T cells in ankylosing spondylitis. TCRdb ran MiXCR on the 5' RACE reads and lists one entry per CDR3 protein. The sample includes under 200,000 distinct CDR3 sequences, under 15% of them seen just once. Sequencing used blood, either unsorted or a sorted T cell fraction (not recorded which). The origin of the receptors is a female donor with ankylosing spondylitis or in good health (not recorded which). The CDR3 runs from the conserved cysteine through the conserved F or W. A D gene is named only where the DNA matches it firmly. Clone size appears in some rows only: once, few, many, or a class for an expanded clone.

D gene: TRBD2; J gene: TRBJ2-2; V gene: TRBV10-3; clone size: many; CDR3 DNA: TGTGCCATCAGCCACAGGAATAGCGGGACCATGAACACCGGGGAGCTGTTTTTT; CDR3 protein: CAISHRNSGTMNTGELFF
D gene: -; J gene: TRBJ2-7; V gene: TRBV7-2; clone size: many; CDR3 DNA: TGTGCCAGCAGCTTAGCGTCAAGGGATTACGAGCAGTACTTC; CDR3 protein: CASSLASRDYEQYF
D gene: -; J gene: TRBJ1-6; V gene: TRBV7-3; clone size: many; CDR3 DNA: TGTGCCAGCAGCCTTACCCGGGGCGCGTGGTCACCCCTCCACTTT; CDR3 protein: CASSLTRGAWSPLHF
D gene: TRBD2; J gene: TRBJ2-7; V gene: TRBV20-1; clone size: few; CDR3 DNA: TGCAGTGCTAGAAGACCCGGGACTAGCGGGAATTACGAGCAGTACTTC; CDR3 protein: CSARRPGTSGNYEQYF
D gene: -; J gene: TRBJ2-1; V gene: TRBV27; clone size: many; CDR3 DNA: TGTGCCAGCAGGCCTTCACTAGCTCTACTAGGTAATGAGCAGTTCTTC; CDR3 protein: CASRPSLALLGNEQFF
D gene: -; J gene: TRBJ2-1; V gene: TRBV20-1; clone size: few; CDR3 DNA: TGCAGTGCTAGGGCGCCGGGCCACGTGGGGATGAATGAGCAGTTCTTC; CDR3 protein: CSARAPGHVGMNEQFF
D gene: -; J gene: TRBJ2-7; V gene: TRBV19; clone size: -; CDR3 DNA: TGTACCAGTAGTATCCGGAGAGCCGGGGAGCAGTACTTC; CDR3 protein: CTSSIRRAGEQYF
D gene: TRBD1; J gene: TRBJ1-6; V gene: TRBV12-3/TRBV12-4; clone size: -; CDR3 DNA: TGTGCCACTTCGACAGGGTCCGAAAATTCACCCCTCCACTTT; CDR3 protein: CATSTGSENSPLHF
D gene: -; J gene: TRBJ1-4; V gene: TRBV11-2; clone size: many; CDR3 DNA: TGTGCCAGCAGCTCCACAGGGAATTTGTGGGAAAAACTGTTTTTC; CDR3 protein: CASSSTGNLWEKLFF
D gene: -; J gene: TRBJ1-1; V gene: TRBV7-9; clone size: -; CDR3 DNA: TGTGCCAGCAGCTTCGGGCAATCTGTGAACACTGAAGCTTTCTTT; CDR3 protein: CASSFGQSVNTEAFF
D gene: -; J gene: TRBJ2-1; V gene: TRBV7-2; clone size: -; CDR3 DNA: TGTGCCAGCAGCTCGTTCGGAGGAAATGAGCAGTTCTTC; CDR3 protein: CASSSFGGNEQFF
D gene: -; J gene: TRBJ1-1; V gene: TRBV6-2/TRBV6-3; clone size: many; CDR3 DNA: TGTGCCAGCATATTCGGGCAGGGAAGGGTCGAGACTGAAGCTTTCTTT; CDR3 protein: CASIFGQGRVETEAFF
D gene: TRBD1; J gene: TRBJ2-7; V gene: TRBV20-1; clone size: -; CDR3 DNA: TGCAGTGCAGTCGTGGGGACAGTTCCCTACGAGCAGTACTTC; CDR3 protein: CSAVVGTVPYEQYF
D gene: TRBD2; J gene: TRBJ2-7; V gene: TRBV7-2; clone size: many; CDR3 DNA: TGTGCCAGCAGCGCAAGACTAGCGTCCTACGAGCAGTACTTC; CDR3 protein: CASSARLASYEQYF
D gene: -; J gene: TRBJ2-1; V gene: TRBV12-3/TRBV12-4; clone size: many; CDR3 DNA: TGTGCCAGCACCCACATTAGGGCTAGTGAAAATGAGCAGTTCTTC; CDR3 protein: CASTHIRASENEQFF
D gene: TRBD1; J gene: TRBJ1-5; V gene: TRBV20-1; clone size: many; CDR3 DNA: TGCAGTGCTAGGAGACAGGGTATAGGCAATCAGCCCCAGCATTTT; CDR3 protein: CSARRQGIGNQPQHF
D gene: TRBD1; J gene: TRBJ2-2; V gene: TRBV6-2/TRBV6-3; clone size: -; CDR3 DNA: TGTGCCAGCAGTTCCACGACCATCAGCTCCGGGACAGGGGGCCCCGGGGAGCTGTTTTTT; CDR3 protein: CASSSTTISSGTGGPGELFF
D gene: -; J gene: TRBJ1-3; V gene: TRBV27; clone size: many; CDR3 DNA: TGTGCCAGCAGTTTCAGGGAAGGAAACACCATATATTTT; CDR3 protein: CASSFREGNTIYF
D gene: -; J gene: TRBJ1-3; V gene: TRBV29-1; clone size: many; CDR3 DNA: TGCAGCGTTGAAGCCCCAGGGATTGGAAACACCATATATTTT; CDR3 protein: CSVEAPGIGNTIYF
D gene: -; J gene: TRBJ2-3; V gene: TRBV7-3; clone size: many; CDR3 DNA: TGTGCCAGCAGCTTATCAGGGAGCGCAGATACGCAGTATTTT; CDR3 protein: CASSLSGSADTQYF
D gene: TRBD2; J gene: TRBJ2-1; V gene: TRBV7-8; clone size: few; CDR3 DNA: TGTGCCAGCAGCCTCCGGACTAGCGGGACTACCTACAATGAGCAGTTCTTC; CDR3 protein: CASSLRTSGTTYNEQFF
D gene: TRBD2; J gene: TRBJ2-3; V gene: TRBV2; clone size: many; CDR3 DNA: TGTGCCAGCGGACTAGCGGGCACAGATACGCAGTATTTT; CDR3 protein: CASGLAGTDTQYF
D gene: -; J gene: TRBJ2-7; V gene: TRBV29-1; clone size: -; CDR3 DNA: TGCAGCACTTTGACAGGAAGCTCCTACGAGCAGTACTTC; CDR3 protein: CSTLTGSSYEQYF
D gene: -; J gene: TRBJ2-5; V gene: TRBV7-2; clone size: many; CDR3 DNA: TGTGCCAGCAGCGGCCTCCAAGGGAAGGAGACCCAGTACTTC; CDR3 protein: CASSGLQGKETQYF